This entry lists 27 T cell receptor beta chains sequenced from one sample in a study of T cell responses to AZD1222 COVID-19 vaccine (dated by TCRdb to the early 2020s). Libraries were constructed by the immunoSEQ multiplex PCR assay. The table was pulled from immuneACCESS by TCRdb, which kept in-frame rearrangements only. Such tables lose some clones; where checked, under half of the loss comes from unresolved V genes, and the rest has no known cause. The sample contains some 75,000 clones, roughly 84% of them found a single time. About a tenth of the sample is held by the ten biggest clonotypes. The time point label here, explained by the study, means: baseline before first vaccination. Sequenced material: peripheral blood, taken on day 0 of AZD1222 vaccination. The receptor source for this set is an adult in good health.

This clone was found once. The rearrangement joins TRBV3-1 (or the pseudogene TRBV3-2) to TRBJ2-7, with D possibly TRBD1 on 5 matching bases. Per germline, CDR1 LGHDT and CDR2 YNNKEL (reference sequence). V lost 4 bases to trimming and J lost 3 bases, with 13 bases between them. The CDR3 spans 14 residues. In nucleotides, the CDR3 is TGTGCCAGCAGCCCCATCGACAGATACTACGAGCAGTACTTC. It is translated as CASSPIDRYYEQYF.

Concerning this clone itself: Different DNA sequences within this sample yield the same CDR3. The rearrangement links TRBV18 to TRBJ2-3; possibly TRBD1 for D (6 bases). Trimming pared 3 bases from V and 1 base from J, leaving 11 bases between. CDR3 length equals 15 residues. From germline, CDR1 is KGHSH and CDR2 LQKENI. The CDR3 reads CASSPPQGRTDTQYF. The CDR3 coding sequence is TGTGCCAGCTCACCTCCACAGGGACGCACAGATACGCAGTATTTT. Looking up the rest from reference TRBV18 and TRBJ2-3 gives the full variable domain: NAGVMQNPRHLVRRRGQEARLRCSPMKGHSHVYWYRQLPEEGLKFMVYLQKENIIDESGMPKERFSAEFPKEGPSILRIQQVVRGDSAAYFCASSPPQGRTDTQYFGPGTRLTVL.

The V gene is TRBV4-1, the J gene TRBJ1-3; TRBD1 aligns across 8 bases. The junction had 4 bases not matched to a gene; V was cut back by 0 bases and J by 0 bases. The CDR3 has 17 amino acids. The V gene's germline CDR1 is MGHRA and CDR2 YSYEKL. The CDR3 loop is CASSQEGQGNSGNTIYF. The CDR3 nucleotides read TGCGCCAGCAGCCAAGAAGGACAGGGAAACTCTGGAAACACCATATATTTT.

The genes are TRBV6-5 and TRBJ2-5; D is undetermined. The germline V gene encodes CDR1 MNHEY and CDR2 SVGAGI. V lost 5 bases, J lost 5 bases, and 18 bases lay in between. This CDR3 has 15 residues. CDR3: CASSRGTGPGETQYF. CDR3 in DNA: TGTGCCAGCAGTAGAGGAACCGGGCCCGGGGAGACCCAGTACTTC.

The V gene is TRBV18, the J gene TRBJ1-5; D gene unclear. In germline, CDR1 is KGHSH, CDR2 LQKENI. V was shortened by 2 bases and J by 3 bases, with 11 bases between the two germline ends. The CDR3 contains 15 residues. As DNA, the CDR3 is TGTGCCAGCTCACCAACGGACCTTGACAATCAGCCCCAGCATTTT. The encoded protein is CASSPTDLDNQPQHF.

The chain employs TRBV5-1 and TRBJ2-7; 8 bases are a match to TRBD2. The CDR3 length is 15 residues. Germline trimming cut 4 bases from V and 7 bases from J; bases unmatched to any gene: 13. CDR1 and CDR2 (germline): SGHRS, YFSETQ. CDR3 nucleotides: TGCGCCAGCAGCCCCGGACTAGCTGGGCCTGTGGAGCAGTACTTC. Its translation: CASSPGLAGPVEQYF.

As to this clone: The sample carries other DNA sequences with the same CDR3. V and J are TRBV30 and TRBJ1-2; D may be TRBD1 (5 bases). From germline, CDR1 is GTSNPN and CDR2 SVGIG (reference sequence). Trimming took off 0 bases at V and 2 bases at J, with 7 bases between the two ends. This CDR3 is built from 13 residues. The CDR3 here is CAWSVQANYGYTF. CDR3 nucleotides: TGTGCCTGGAGTGTACAGGCAAACTATGGCTACACCTTC.

The gene calls are TRBV5-6 and TRBJ1-1; D uncertain. The V and J ends lost 3 bases and 5 bases respectively, with 5 bases between them. The CDR3 consists of 11 residues. Germline V gene sequence: CDR1 SGHDT, CDR2 YYEEEE. This CDR3 is CASSYGTEAFF. CDR3 nucleotides: TGTGCCAGCAGCTATGGTACTGAAGCTTTCTTT.

This clone occurred a few times. This rearrangement joins TRBV3-1 (or the pseudogene TRBV3-2) to TRBJ2-5, with D possibly matching TRBD2 (7 bases). The CDR3 consists of 14 residues. Germline lookup yields CDR1 LGHDT and CDR2 YNNKEL (reference sequence). Trimming stripped 3 bases from V and 1 base from J, with 9 bases between. CDR3 bases: TGTGCCAGCAGCCAGGCGGGGGCCCAAGAGACCCAGTACTTC. Its protein is CASSQAGAQETQYF.

The V gene is TRBV30, the J gene TRBJ2-4; TRBD2 aligns across 11 bases. Germline values: CDR1 GTSNPN, CDR2 SVGIG (reference sequence). The junction had 5 bases not matched to a gene; V was cut back by 3 bases and J by 7 bases. The CDR3 is 14 residues long. DNA of the CDR3: TGTGCCTGGAGGCCGGGACTAGCGGCCAACATTCAGTACTTC. This sequence encodes CAWRPGLAANIQYF.

The CDR3 here is CASSLATAQETQYF. The CDR3 nucleotides are TGCGCCAGCAGCTTGGCCACAGCCCAAGAGACCCAGTACTTC. V is TRBV5-1 and J is TRBJ2-5; D ambiguous. Germline V gene lookup returns CDR1 SGHRS and CDR2 YFSETQ. Trimming cost V 0 bases and J 1 base, with 7 bases left between them. The length of the CDR3 is 14 residues.

The chain is built from TRBV2 and TRBJ2-7; D unresolved. Per the germline V gene, CDR1 is SNHLY and CDR2 is FYNNEI. The CDR3 extends over 13 amino acids. V was clipped by 4 bases and J by 3 bases, with 10 bases between them. For the CDR3, the DNA is TGTGCCAGCAGTGCTGGGCAGGACTACGAGCAGTACTTC. Amino acids: CASSAGQDYEQYF.

Only one count was recorded for this clone. The V gene is TRBV6-6, the J gene TRBJ1-5; no clear D. The germline gives CDR1 MNHNY, CDR2 SVGAGI (reference sequence). The CDR3 sequence is 14 residues long. Trimming shortened V by 0 bases and J by 7 bases, and 10 bases separated the two germline ends. CDR3 residues: CASSYSMTEQPQHF. CDR3 DNA: TGTGCCAGCAGTTACTCGATGACGGAACAGCCCCAGCATTTT.

V and J are TRBV11-2 and TRBJ2-1; the D gene could be TRBD1 or TRBD2 (5 bases each). V lost 0 bases to trimming and J lost 15 bases, with 12 bases between them. CDR1 is SGHAT and CDR2 is FQNNGV in the germline V gene. The CDR3 is made up of 12 amino acids. The CDR3 region has the DNA TGTGCCAGCAGCTTAGACTTCGGGGCGAGGTTCTTC. Protein: CASSLDFGARFF.

The chain is built from TRBV3-1 (or the pseudogene TRBV3-2) and TRBJ1-6, with no clear D. Germline CDR1 and CDR2: LGHDT and YNNKEL (reference sequence). The CDR3 is 13 residues long. Between the trimmed V and J ends, which lost 1 base and 6 bases, there was a span of 4 bases. The CDR3 DNA reads TGTGCCAGCAGCCAAGTATCTAATTCACCCCTCCACTTT. It encodes CASSQVSNSPLHF.

V is TRBV3-1 (or the pseudogene TRBV3-2) and J is TRBJ2-1; 10 nucleotides line up with TRBD2. CDR3 length equals 15 residues. Trimming at V came to 9 bases and at J to 7 bases, leaving 12 bases not matched to a gene. CDR1 LGHDT and CDR2 YNNKEL come from the germline V gene (reference sequence). In DNA, the CDR3 is TGTGCCAGTCGGATAGCGGGAGGCCGGGGAAATGAGCAGTTCTTC. This codes for CASRIAGGRGNEQFF.

J is TRBJ2-4 and V is TRBV18; a weak D match, TRBD2 (6 bases). Germline V gene sequence: CDR1 KGHSH, CDR2 LQKENI. V was cut by 3 bases and J by 8 bases, with 14 bases left in between. The CDR3 is 14 amino acids. CDR3 in DNA: TGTGCCAGCTCACCGGGCAGATCGGGGGACATTCAGTACTTC. Protein: CASSPGRSGDIQYF. The full variable domain, rest sourced from reference TRBV18 and TRBJ2-4, is NAGVMQNPRHLVRRRGQEARLRCSPMKGHSHVYWYRQLPEEGLKFMVYLQKENIIDESGMPKERFSAEFPKEGPSILRIQQVVRGDSAAYFCASSPGRSGDIQYFGAGTRLSVL.

The rearrangement uses TRBV28 and TRBJ2-5; 9 nucleotides line up with TRBD2. This CDR3 has 12 residues. Trimming took 10 bases from V and 3 from J; bases not matched to a gene: 3. Germline CDR1 MDHEN, CDR2 SYDVKM. The CDR3 bases are TGTGCCACCCGGACTAGCGAAGAGACCCAGTACTTC. It yields the protein CATRTSEETQYF.

This chain uses TRBV24-1 with TRBJ2-7; D is ambiguous. The germline V gene has CDR1 KGHDR and CDR2 SFDVKD. The CDR3 is made up of 16 amino acids. The V gene lost 3 bases and the J gene lost 4 bases, with 18 bases spanning the gap. Here the CDR3 reads CATSDLSRYRVYEQYF. CDR3 DNA sequence: TGTGCCACCAGTGATCTCTCTAGGTATAGAGTATACGAGCAGTACTTC.

This rearrangement joins TRBV5-4 to TRBJ1-4; the D is unclear. Germline CDR1 reads SGHNT; CDR2 reads YYREEE (reference sequence). The CDR3 contains 15 residues. V gave up 0 bases and J gave up 3 bases, with 9 bases separating them. The CDR3 sequence is CASSLDSGPNEKLFF. Written as DNA, the CDR3 is TGTGCCAGCAGCTTGGACAGTGGCCCTAATGAAAAACTGTTTTTT.

This chain connects TRBV5-1 to TRBJ2-5, with 10 bases that match TRBD1. Trimming at V came to 6 bases and at J to 4 bases, leaving 12 bases not matched to a gene. This CDR3 contains 16 residues. Germline V gene sequence: CDR1 SGHRS, CDR2 YFSETQ. CDR3 coding DNA: TGCGCCAGCACCCCAGTCGGGACAGGGGACGGAGAGACCCAGTACTTC. Protein sequence: CASTPVGTGDGETQYF.

The CDR3 protein is CATRRPSGANVLTF. The CDR3 nucleotides are TGTGCCACCCGGCGGCCCTCTGGGGCCAACGTCCTGACTTTC. J is TRBJ2-6 and V is TRBV28, with D unresolved. Trimming took off 10 bases at V and 0 bases at J, with 10 bases between the two ends. Looked up from germline, CDR1 is MDHEN and CDR2 is SYDVKM. The CDR3 sequence is 14 residues long.

This clone was seen just once. V is TRBV5-1 and J is TRBJ1-5; 8 bases are a match to TRBD1. The trim removed 0 bases at V and 2 bases at J, leaving 4 bases unmatched. Germline loops: CDR1 SGHRS, CDR2 YFSETQ. This CDR3 has 16 amino acids. The CDR3 loop is CASSLGDRGGNQPQHF. In DNA, the CDR3 is TGCGCCAGCAGCTTGGGTGACAGGGGAGGCAATCAGCCCCAGCATTTT. The full variable domain, rest sourced from reference TRBV5-1 and TRBJ1-5, is KAGVTQTPRYLIKTRGQQVTLSCSPISGHRSVSWYQQTPGQGLQFLFEYFSETQRNKGNFPGRFSGRQFSNSRSEMNVSTLELGDSALYLCASSLGDRGGNQPQHFGDGTRLSIL.

The chain is built from TRBV2 and TRBJ1-1; 7 positions match TRBD1. This CDR3 is 16 amino acids long. Germline CDR1 reads SNHLY; CDR2 reads FYNNEI. Trimming removed 7 bases from V and 7 bases from J; junction bases left unmatched: 18. This chain's CDR3 is CASKANYLGTVIEAFF. CDR3 DNA sequence: TGTGCCAGCAAAGCCAATTACCTAGGGACAGTCATTGAAGCTTTCTTT.

J is TRBJ2-7 and V is TRBV15; the D gene is possibly TRBD2 (5 bases). Trimming took off 1 base at V and 3 bases at J, with 10 bases between the two ends. This CDR3 is 14 amino acids long. Germline CDR1 reads LNHNV; CDR2 reads YYDKDF (reference sequence). The CDR3 DNA is TGTGCCACCAGCAGAGTAACGGGAAACTACGAGCAGTACTTC. Its translation is CATSRVTGNYEQYF.

The V and J genes are TRBV7-2 and TRBJ1-1; D not resolved. The CDR3 runs to 14 residues. The V gene's germline CDR1 is SGHTA and CDR2 FQGNSA. V lost 1 base and J lost 5, with 11 bases in between. The CDR3 reads CASSLGGKGTEAFF. CDR3 DNA: TGTGCCAGCAGCTTAGGGGGAAAAGGGACTGAAGCTTTCTTT.

The rearrangement joins TRBV3-1 (or the pseudogene TRBV3-2) to TRBJ1-6; D is ambiguous. The length of the CDR3 is 14 residues. The ends were cut back, 2 bases at V and 5 bases at J, with 7 bases in the middle. Per the germline V gene, CDR1 is LGHDT and CDR2 is YNNKEL (reference sequence). The CDR3 bases are TGTGCCAGCAGCCAATCCGGAAATAATTCACCCCTCCACTTT. Protein: CASSQSGNNSPLHF.